This T cell receptor beta chain was sequenced for a study of cytomegalovirus exposure and HLA in healthy donors. Study in general: Roughly 80% of a few hundred genotyped donors fell in the Caucasian-associated ancestry cluster.

In the PCR, 60 Vbeta and 13 Jbeta primers were used. Sequencing was performed with immunoSEQ multiplex PCR; in TCRdb, only in-frame clones are kept and a portion is missing. In total, the table holds about 160,000 clones. Regarding the study as a whole: Within an earlier analysis, most TCR beta V segments proved productive either about 90% or about 30% of the time.

About this clone itself: Its antigen remains unidentified.

Germline V gene lookup returns CDR1 WNHNN and CDR2 SYGVQD (reference sequence). Germline trimming cut 4 bases from V and 4 bases from J; bases unmatched to any gene: 3. This CDR3 contains 14 residues. Sequencing input: PBMCs. The receptor comes from a man aged 25-45 years in good health and CMV-seronegative. J is TRBJ2-1 and V is TRBV10-1; the match to TRBD2 covers 8 bases. The CDR3 loop is CASSVASGYNEQFF. Written as DNA, the CDR3 is TGCGCCAGCAGTGTCGCTAGCGGGTACAATGAGCAGTTCTTC.